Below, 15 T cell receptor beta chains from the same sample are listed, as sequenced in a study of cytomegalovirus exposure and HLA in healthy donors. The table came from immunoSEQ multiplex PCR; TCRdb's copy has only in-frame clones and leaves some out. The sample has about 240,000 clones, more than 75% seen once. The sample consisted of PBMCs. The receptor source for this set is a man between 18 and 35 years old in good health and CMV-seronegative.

CDR3 sequence (DNA): TGCGCCAGCAGCCAAGTCCCCCGGGAGAACACCATATATTTT. Protein sequence: CASSQVPRENTIYF. The rearrangement joins TRBV4-3 to TRBJ1-3, with D unresolved. The germline V and J ends were trimmed by 1 base and 7 bases, with 11 bases remaining between them. CDR3 length: 14 amino acids. Germline V gene sequence: CDR1 LGHNA, CDR2 YSLEER.

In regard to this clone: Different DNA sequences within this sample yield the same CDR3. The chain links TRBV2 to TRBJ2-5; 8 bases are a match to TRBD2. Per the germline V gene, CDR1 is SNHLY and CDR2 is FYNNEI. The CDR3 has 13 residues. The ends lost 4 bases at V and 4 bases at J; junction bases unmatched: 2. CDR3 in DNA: TGTGCCAGCAGTGCGGGAGGGGGAGAGACCCAGTACTTC. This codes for CASSAGGGETQYF.

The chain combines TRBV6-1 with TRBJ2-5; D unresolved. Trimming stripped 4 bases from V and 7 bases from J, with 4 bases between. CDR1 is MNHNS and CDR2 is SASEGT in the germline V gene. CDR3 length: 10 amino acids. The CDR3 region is CASSAGTQYF. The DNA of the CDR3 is TGTGCCAGCAGTGCGGGGACCCAGTACTTC.

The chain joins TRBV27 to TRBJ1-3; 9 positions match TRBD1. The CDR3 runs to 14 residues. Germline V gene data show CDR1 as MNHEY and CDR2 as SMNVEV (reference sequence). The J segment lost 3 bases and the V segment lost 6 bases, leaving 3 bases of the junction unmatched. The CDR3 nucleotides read TGTGCCAGCAGGGCGGGACAGGGTGGAAACACCATATATTTT. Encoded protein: CASRAGQGGNTIYF.

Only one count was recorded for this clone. CDR3 sequence: CASSMTGHSNQPQHF. CDR3 nucleotide sequence: TGTGCCAGTAGTATGACCGGACATAGCAATCAGCCCCAGCATTTT. The chain recombines TRBV19 with TRBJ1-5; maybe TRBD1 (5 bases). Between the trimmed V and J ends, which lost 3 bases and 0 bases, there was a span of 9 bases. CDR3 length: 15 residues. CDR1 is LNHDA and CDR2 is SQIVND in the germline V gene (reference sequence).

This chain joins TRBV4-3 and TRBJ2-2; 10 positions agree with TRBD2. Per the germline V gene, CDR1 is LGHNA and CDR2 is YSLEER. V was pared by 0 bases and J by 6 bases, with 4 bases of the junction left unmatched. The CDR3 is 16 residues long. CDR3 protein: CASSQEASGRAGELFF. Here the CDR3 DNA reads TGCGCCAGCAGCCAAGAGGCTAGCGGGAGAGCCGGGGAGCTGTTTTTT.

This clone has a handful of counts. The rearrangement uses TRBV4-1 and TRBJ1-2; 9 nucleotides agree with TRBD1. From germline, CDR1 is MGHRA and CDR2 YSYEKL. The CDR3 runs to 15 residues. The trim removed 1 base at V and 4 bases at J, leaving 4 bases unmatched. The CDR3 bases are TGCGCCAGCAGCCAAGGGGACAGGGCTTCCTATGGCTACACCTTC. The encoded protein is CASSQGDRASYGYTF.

CDR3 bases: TGTGCCAGCAGTGACAAAATCCTAGCTAATACGCAGTATTTT. Its translation is CASSDKILANTQYF. The chain combines TRBV6-1 with TRBJ2-3; D may be TRBD2 (5 bases). This CDR3 region has 14 residues. In germline, CDR1 is MNHNS, CDR2 SASEGT. Trimming took 3 bases from V and 7 from J, leaving 14 bases between them.

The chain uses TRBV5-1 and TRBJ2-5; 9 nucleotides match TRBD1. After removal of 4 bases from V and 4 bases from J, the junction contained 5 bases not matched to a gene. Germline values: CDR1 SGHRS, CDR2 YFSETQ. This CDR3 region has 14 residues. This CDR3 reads CASSLLTGGETQYF. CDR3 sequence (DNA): TGCGCCAGCAGCCTATTGACAGGGGGAGAGACCCAGTACTTC.

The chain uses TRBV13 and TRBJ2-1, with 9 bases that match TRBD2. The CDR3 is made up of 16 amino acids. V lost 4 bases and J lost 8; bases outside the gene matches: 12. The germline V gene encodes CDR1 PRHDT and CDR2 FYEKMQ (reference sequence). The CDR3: CASSSLGGGAIDEQFF. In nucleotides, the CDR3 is TGTGCCAGCAGCTCCTTGGGCGGGGGGGCCATTGATGAGCAGTTCTTC.

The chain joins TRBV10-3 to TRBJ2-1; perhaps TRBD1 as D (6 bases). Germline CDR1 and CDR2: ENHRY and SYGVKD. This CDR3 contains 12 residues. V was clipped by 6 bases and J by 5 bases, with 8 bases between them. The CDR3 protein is CAIRDSNNEQFF. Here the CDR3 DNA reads TGTGCCATCAGGGACAGCAACAATGAGCAGTTCTTC.

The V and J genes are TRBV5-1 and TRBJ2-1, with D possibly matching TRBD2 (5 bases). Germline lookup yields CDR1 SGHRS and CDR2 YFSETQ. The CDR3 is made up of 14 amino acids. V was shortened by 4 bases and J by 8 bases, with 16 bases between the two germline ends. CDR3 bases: TGCGCCAGCAGCAGCGGCGGCCAAACGGATGAGCAGTTCTTC. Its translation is CASSSGGQTDEQFF.

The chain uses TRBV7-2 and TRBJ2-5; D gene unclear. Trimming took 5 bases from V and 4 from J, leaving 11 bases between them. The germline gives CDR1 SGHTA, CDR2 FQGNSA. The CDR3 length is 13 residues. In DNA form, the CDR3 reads TGTGCCAGCAGCGGTTTGTACGGAGAGACCCAGTACTTC. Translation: CASSGLYGETQYF.

Written as DNA, the CDR3 is TGCGCCAGCAGCCAAGTGGGGGGTCTGGAGGGAAACTACGAGCAGTACTTC. The encoded protein is CASSQVGGLEGNYEQYF. This chain uses TRBV4-1 with TRBJ2-7; D may be TRBD2 (6 bases). Germline CDR1 reads MGHRA; CDR2 reads YSYEKL. V was trimmed by 1 base and J by 3 bases, leaving 19 bases between them. The CDR3 totals 17 residues.

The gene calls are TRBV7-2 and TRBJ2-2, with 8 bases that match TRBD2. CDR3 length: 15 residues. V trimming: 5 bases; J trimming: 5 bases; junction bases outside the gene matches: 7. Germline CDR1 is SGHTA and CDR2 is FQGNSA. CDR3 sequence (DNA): TGTGCCAGCAGCCAGAGCGGGAGTGGTACCGGGGAGCTGTTTTTT. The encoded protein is CASSQSGSGTGELFF.